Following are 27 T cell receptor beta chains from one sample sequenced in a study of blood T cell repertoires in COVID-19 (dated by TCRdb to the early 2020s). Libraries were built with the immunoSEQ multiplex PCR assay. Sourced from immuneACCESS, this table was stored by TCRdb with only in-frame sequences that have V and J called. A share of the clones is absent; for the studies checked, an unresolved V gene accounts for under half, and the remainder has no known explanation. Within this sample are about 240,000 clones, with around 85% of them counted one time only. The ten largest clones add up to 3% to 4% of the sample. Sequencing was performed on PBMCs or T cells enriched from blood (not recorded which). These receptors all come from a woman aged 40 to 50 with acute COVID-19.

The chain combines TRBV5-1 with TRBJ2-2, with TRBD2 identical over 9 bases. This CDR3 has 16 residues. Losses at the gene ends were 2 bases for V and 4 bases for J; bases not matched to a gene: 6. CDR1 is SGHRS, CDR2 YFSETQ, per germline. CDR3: CASSLGLAGITGELFF. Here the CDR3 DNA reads TGCGCCAGCAGCTTAGGGCTAGCGGGAATCACCGGGGAGCTGTTTTTT.

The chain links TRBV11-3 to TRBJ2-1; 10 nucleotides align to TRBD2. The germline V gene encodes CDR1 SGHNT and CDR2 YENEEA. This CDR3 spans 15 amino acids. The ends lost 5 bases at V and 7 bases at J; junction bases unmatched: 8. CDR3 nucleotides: TGTGCCAGCAGCAACCAACTAGCGGGAATGAATGAGCAGTTCTTC. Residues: CASSNQLAGMNEQFF.

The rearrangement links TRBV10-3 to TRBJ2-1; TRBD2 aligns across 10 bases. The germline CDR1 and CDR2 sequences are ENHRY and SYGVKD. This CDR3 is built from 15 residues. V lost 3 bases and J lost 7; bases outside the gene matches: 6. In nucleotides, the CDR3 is TGTGCCATCAGTGAACTAGCGGGAAAGGGGAATGAGCAGTTCTTC. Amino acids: CAISELAGKGNEQFF.

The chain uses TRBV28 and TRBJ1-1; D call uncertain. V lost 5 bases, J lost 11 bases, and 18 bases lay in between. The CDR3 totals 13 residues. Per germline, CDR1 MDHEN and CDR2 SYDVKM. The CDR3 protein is CASSPPGRSWAFF. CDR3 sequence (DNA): TGTGCCAGCAGTCCCCCGGGAAGATCGTGGGCTTTCTTT. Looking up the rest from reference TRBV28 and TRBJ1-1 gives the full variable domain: DVKVTQSSRYLVKRTGEKVFLECVQDMDHENMFWYRQDPGLGLRLIYFSYDVKMKEKGDIPEGYSVSREKKERFSLILESASTNQTSMYLCASSPPGRSWAFFGQGTRLTVV.

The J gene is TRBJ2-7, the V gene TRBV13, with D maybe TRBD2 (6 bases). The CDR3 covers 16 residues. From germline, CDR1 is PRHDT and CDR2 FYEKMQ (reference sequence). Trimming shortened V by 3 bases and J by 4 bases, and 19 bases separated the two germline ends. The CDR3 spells CASSLLDDSGVYEQYF. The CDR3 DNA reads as TGTGCCAGCAGCTTGTTAGACGATTCGGGGGTATACGAGCAGTACTTC.

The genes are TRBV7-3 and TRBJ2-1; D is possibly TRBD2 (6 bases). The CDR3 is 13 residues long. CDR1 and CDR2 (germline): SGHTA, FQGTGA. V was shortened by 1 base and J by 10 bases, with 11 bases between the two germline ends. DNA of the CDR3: TGTGCCAGCAGCTTAATTCTCGGGGGAGAGCAGTTCTTC. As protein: CASSLILGGEQFF.

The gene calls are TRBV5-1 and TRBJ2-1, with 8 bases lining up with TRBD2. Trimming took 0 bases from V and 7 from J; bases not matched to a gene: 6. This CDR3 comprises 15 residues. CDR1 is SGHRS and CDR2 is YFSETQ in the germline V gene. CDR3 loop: CASSLEVAGTNEQFF. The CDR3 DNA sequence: TGCGCCAGCAGCTTGGAGGTAGCGGGAACGAATGAGCAGTTCTTC.

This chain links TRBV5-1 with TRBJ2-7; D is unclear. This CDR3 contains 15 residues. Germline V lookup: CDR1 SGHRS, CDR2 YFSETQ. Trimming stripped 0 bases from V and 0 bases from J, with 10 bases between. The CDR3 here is CASSLGPSSSYEQYF. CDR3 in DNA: TGCGCCAGCAGCTTGGGTCCATCGAGCTCCTACGAGCAGTACTTC. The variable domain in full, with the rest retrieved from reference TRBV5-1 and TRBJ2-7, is KAGVTQTPRYLIKTRGQQVTLSCSPISGHRSVSWYQQTPGQGLQFLFEYFSETQRNKGNFPGRFSGRQFSNSRSEMNVSTLELGDSALYLCASSLGPSSSYEQYFGPGTRLTVT.

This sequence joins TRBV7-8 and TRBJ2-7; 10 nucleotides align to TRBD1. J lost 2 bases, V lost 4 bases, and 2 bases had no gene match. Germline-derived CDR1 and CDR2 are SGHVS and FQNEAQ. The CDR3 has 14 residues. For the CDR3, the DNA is TGTGCCAGCAGCTCCGGGACAGGGGCCTACGAGCAGTACTTC. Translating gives CASSSGTGAYEQYF.

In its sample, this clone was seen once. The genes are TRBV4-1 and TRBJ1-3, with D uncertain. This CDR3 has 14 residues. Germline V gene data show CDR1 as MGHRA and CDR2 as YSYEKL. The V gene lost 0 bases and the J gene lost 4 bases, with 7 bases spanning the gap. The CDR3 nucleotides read TGCGCCAGCAGCCAAGAGAGGTCAGGAAACACCATATATTTT. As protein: CASSQERSGNTIYF.

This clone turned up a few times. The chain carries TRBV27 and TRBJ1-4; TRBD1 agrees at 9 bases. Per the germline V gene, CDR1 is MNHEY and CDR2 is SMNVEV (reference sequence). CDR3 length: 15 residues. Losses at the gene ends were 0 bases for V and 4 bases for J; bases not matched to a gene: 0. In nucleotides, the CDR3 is TGTGCCAGCAGTTTATCGGGACAGGGTAATGAAAAACTGTTTTTT. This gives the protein CASSLSGQGNEKLFF.

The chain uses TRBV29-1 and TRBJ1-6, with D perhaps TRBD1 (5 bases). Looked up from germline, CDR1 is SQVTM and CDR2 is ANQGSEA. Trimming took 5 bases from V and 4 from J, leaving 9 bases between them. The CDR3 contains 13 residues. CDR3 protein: CSVRDFYNSPLHF. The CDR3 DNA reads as TGCAGCGTTCGGGACTTTTATAATTCACCCCTCCACTTT.

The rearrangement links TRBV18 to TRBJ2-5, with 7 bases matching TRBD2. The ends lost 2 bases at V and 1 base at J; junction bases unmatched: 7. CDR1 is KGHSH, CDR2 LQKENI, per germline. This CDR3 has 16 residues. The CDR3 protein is CASSPTSVGTQETQYF. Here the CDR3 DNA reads TGTGCCAGCTCACCAACTAGCGTCGGTACCCAAGAGACCCAGTACTTC.

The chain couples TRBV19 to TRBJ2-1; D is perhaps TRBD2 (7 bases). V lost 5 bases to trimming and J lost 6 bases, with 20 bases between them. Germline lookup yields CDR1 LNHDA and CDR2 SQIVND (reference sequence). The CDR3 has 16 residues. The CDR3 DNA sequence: TGTGCCAGTAGTGTATTGACGGGGGGCCACCTCAATGAGCAGTTCTTC. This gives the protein CASSVLTGGHLNEQFF.

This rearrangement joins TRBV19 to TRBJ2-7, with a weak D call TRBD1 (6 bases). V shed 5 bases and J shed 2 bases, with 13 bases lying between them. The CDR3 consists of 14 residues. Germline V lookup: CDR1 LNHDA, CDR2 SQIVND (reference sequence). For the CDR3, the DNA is TGTGCCAGTAGTCCTCGGGACACCACCTACGAGCAGTACTTC. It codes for CASSPRDTTYEQYF. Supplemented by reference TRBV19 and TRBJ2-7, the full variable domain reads DGGITQSPKYLFRKEGQNVTLSCEQNLNHDAMYWYRQDPGQGLRLIYYSQIVNDFQKGDIAEGYSVSREKKESFPLTVTSAQKNPTAFYLCASSPRDTTYEQYFGPGTRLTVT.

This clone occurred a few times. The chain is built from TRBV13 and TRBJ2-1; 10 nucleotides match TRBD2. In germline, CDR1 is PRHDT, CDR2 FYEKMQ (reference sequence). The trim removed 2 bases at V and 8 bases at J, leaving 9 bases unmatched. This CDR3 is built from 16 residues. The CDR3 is CASSLLSSGSGDEQFF. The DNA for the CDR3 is TGTGCCAGCAGCTTATTGTCTAGCGGGAGTGGTGATGAGCAGTTCTTC.

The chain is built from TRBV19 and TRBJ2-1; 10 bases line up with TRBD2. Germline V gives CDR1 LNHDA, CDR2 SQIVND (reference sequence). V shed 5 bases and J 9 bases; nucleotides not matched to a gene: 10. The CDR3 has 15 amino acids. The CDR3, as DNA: TGTGCCAGTAGTTCGGGGGGAGCGGGAGGGCGTGAGCAGTTCTTC. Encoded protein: CASSSGGAGGREQFF.

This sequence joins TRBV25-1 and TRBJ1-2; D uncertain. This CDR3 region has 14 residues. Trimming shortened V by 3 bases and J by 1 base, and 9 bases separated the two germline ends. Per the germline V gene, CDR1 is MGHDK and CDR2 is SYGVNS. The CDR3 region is CASSDLVLNYGYTF. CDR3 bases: TGTGCCAGCAGTGATTTAGTCCTTAACTATGGCTACACCTTC.

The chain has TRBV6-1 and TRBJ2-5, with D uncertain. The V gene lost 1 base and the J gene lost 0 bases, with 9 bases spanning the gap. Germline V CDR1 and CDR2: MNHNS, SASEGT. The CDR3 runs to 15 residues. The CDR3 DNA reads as TGTGCCAGCAGTGAAGATGCGGAGTACCAAGAGACCCAGTACTTC. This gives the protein CASSEDAEYQETQYF.

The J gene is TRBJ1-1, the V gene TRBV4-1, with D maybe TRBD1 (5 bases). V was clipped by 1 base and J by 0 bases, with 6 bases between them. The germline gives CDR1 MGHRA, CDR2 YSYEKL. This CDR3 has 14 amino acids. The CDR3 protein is CASSQADMNTEAFF. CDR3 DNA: TGCGCCAGCAGCCAAGCGGACATGAACACTGAAGCTTTCTTT.

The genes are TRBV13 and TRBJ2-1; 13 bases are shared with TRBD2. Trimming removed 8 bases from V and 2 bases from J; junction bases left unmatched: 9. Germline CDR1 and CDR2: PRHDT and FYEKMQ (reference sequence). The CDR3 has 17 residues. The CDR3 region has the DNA TGTGCCAGCGGCGGGACTAGCGGGGTAGGGACCTACAATGAGCAGTTCTTC. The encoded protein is CASGGTSGVGTYNEQFF.

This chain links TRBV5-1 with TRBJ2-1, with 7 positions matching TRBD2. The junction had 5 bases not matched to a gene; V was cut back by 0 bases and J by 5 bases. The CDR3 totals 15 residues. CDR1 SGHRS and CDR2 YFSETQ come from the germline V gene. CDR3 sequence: CASSLDGRRDNEQFF. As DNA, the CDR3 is TGCGCCAGCAGCTTGGACGGGAGGAGAGACAATGAGCAGTTCTTC.

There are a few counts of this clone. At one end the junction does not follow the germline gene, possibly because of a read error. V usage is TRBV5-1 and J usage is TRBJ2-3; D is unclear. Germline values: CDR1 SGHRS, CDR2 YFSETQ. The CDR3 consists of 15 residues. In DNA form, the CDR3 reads TGCGCCAGCAGTTTGGAACCGAGGCTCGGAGATACGCAGTATTTT. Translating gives CASSLEPRLGDTQYF. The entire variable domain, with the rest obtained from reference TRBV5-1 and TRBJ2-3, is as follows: KAGVTQTPRYLIKTRGQQVTLSCSPISGHRSVSWYQQTPGQGLQFLFEYFSETQRNKGNFPGRFSGRQFSNSRSEMNVSTLELGDSALYLCASSLEPRLGDTQYFGPGTRLTVL.

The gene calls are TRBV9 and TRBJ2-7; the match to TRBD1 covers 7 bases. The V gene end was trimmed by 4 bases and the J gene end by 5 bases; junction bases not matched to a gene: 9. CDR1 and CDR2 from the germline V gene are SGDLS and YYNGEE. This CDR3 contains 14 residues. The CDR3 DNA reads TGTGCCAGCAGCCCCCAGACAGGGTCGGACGAGCAGTACTTC. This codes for CASSPQTGSDEQYF.

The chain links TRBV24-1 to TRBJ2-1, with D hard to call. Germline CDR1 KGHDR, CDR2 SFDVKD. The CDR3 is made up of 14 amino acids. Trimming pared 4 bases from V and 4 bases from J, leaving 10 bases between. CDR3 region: CATSDPREYNEQFF. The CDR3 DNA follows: TGTGCCACCAGTGACCCCCGAGAATACAATGAGCAGTTCTTC.

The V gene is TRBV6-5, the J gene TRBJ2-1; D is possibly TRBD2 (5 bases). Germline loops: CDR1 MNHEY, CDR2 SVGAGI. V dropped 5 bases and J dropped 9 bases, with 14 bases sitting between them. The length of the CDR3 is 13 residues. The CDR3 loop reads CASSRGQVLEQFF. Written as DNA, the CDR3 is TGTGCCAGCAGTCGAGGGCAGGTTCTTGAGCAGTTCTTC.

The CDR3 bases are TGTGCCAGTAGTATAGACCCACTGACAGGGGCGTATAATCAGCCCCAGCATTTT. Translated: CASSIDPLTGAYNQPQHF. V and J are TRBV19 and TRBJ1-5; TRBD1 matches 8 bases. Germline CDR1 LNHDA, CDR2 SQIVND (reference sequence). Trimming removed 0 bases from V and 4 bases from J; junction bases left unmatched: 11. This CDR3 spans 18 amino acids.